This T cell receptor (beta chain) was sequenced during a study of blood T cells in healthy people across ages. In the study overall: T cells yielded about one barcoded beta molecule per two cells through template switching. Study-level points and caveats: Age brought a roughly linear fall in TCR beta diversity measured per million T cells.

To note about this clonotype: The target antigen is unknown.

Investigators took approximately 9.4 milliliters of peripheral blood from every donor. Each sample gave at least 6.5 million isolated PBMCs. Together with a sample-barcoded 5' primer, a J-beta primer mix was included in a second PCR lasting about 7 to 12 cycles. TCRdb processed the 5' RACE reads anew with MiXCR; each CDR3 protein has one entry. The table shows about 830,000 distinct CDR3 sequences, with approximately 59% occurring only once. The CDR3 length is 14 residues. In germline, CDR1 is SGHRS, CDR2 YFSETQ. The V gene end was trimmed by 0 bases and the J gene end by 9 bases; junction bases not matched to a gene: 4.

The sequencing input was blood. The chain links TRBV5-1 to TRBJ2-1; 9 bases align to TRBD1. The clonotype was recovered from a man aged 25 to 45 in good health. This CDR3 reads CASSLATGGGEQFF. Written as DNA, the CDR3 is TGCGCCAGCAGCTTGGCGACAGGGGGGGGTGAGCAGTTCTTC.